Described below is a single T cell receptor (beta chain) sequence and its context. Its antigen is currently unknown. They built TCR cDNA with 5'RACE template switching, a step that put in a universal primer site and UMIs. TCRdb used MiXCR to reprocess the 5' RACE reads, holding one entry per CDR3 protein. The table lists under 500,000 distinct CDR3 sequences, about 19% of them singletons. The sample comes from a study of T cells after yellow fever vaccination. Whole-study findings and limits: Researchers cautioned that FACS-sorted repertoires could harbor abundant clonotypes contaminating from the bulk population.

CDR3 length: 14 residues. The germline V and J ends were trimmed by 0 bases and 5 bases, with 8 bases remaining between them. Germline assignment: CDR1 LGHNA and CDR2 YSLEER. The sample in question was PBMCs, obtained before the yellow fever booster vaccination. This sequence was found in a young man who received the YFV17D yellow fever vaccine. This chain uses TRBV4-3 with TRBJ1-5; D perhaps matches TRBD1 (6 bases). The CDR3 nucleotides read TGCGCCAGCAGCCAAGAAGGGGGAGATCAGCCCCAGCATTTT. Encoded protein: CASSQEGGDQPQHF.